Described below is a single T cell receptor (beta chain) sequence and its context. It lacks a known antigen. No clone much larger than this one lies a single base away; base qualities are absent. The record originates from a study of blood T cell repertoires in COVID-19 (dated by TCRdb to 2020 to 2021). Looking at the study overall: Samples from collaborators originated in the United States, Italy and Spain and spanned both the acute and convalescent phases of COVID-19. The samples were drawn from the first 160 participants of the ongoing ImmuneRACE study and from about 1,200 subjects provided by 6 global collaborators. A freely available public database, intended as a resource for researchers studying the immune response to SARS-CoV-2, is where the repertoires were released. A de-identified subject ID, COVID-19 status, age in years and sex were almost always included in the sample metadata. Deeply sampled blood TCRbeta repertoires from subjects exposed to, actively infected with, or recovered from COVID-19 were included in the dataset. Where HLA class I and class II types were available, the types were taken from metadata supplied by the sample provider, not from assay-based typing. The prospective study material was composed of cDNA or gDNA derived from T cells, B-cell-depleted T cells, or PBMCs. The study at large found these results: Clinical and demographic metadata were provided uncurated, with the amount varying by source and participant.

Based on the germline V gene, the CDR1 and CDR2 sequences are MNHEY and SVGEGT. Including cysteine and phenylalanine, the CDR3 has 14 amino acids. CDR3 DNA only is kept here, 42 bases in frame from base 1. The V and J ends are trimmed by 5 bases and 4 bases, leaving 12 bases between them. TCRbeta CDR3 regions were amplified from genomic DNA by means of the immunoSEQ Assay, a bias-controlled multiplex PCR. On the study's bioinformatics: Nucleated cell counts per sample were estimated from amplification of reference gene primers within the assay. To quantify the absolute abundance of each unique TCRbeta CDR3 rearrangement, sequence reads were collapsed and filtered. For each sample, productive Simpson clonality was calculated as the square root of Simpson's diversity index over productive rearrangements. TCRdb took over this immuneACCESS table, retaining in-frame rearrangements with V and J assigned. Such tables are incomplete; in checked studies, under half of the missing clones stem from an unresolved V gene, and the remainder is unexplained. V, J and clone size reflect that table, while D and trimming were determined from the DNA. The sample has over 100,000 clones on record, 91% of them singletons. Clones ranked in the top ten supply 5% to 6.5% of the sample.

Collaborating institutions collected whole blood in K2EDTA tubes following their own protocols. For TCRbeta analysis, collaborator samples were shipped as frozen whole blood, as isolated PBMCs, or as DNA extracted from either sample type. Sequencing was done on a sample of peripheral blood. The TCR comes from a human donor in a cohort sampled during active COVID-19. Recombination linked TRBV6-2 or TRBV6-3 to TRBJ1-5; a tentative D call is TRBD1 (5 bases match). The CDR3 here reads CASSRQSFNQPQHF. The nucleotide sequence reads as follows: TGTGCCAGCAGTCGACAGTCCTTTAATCAGCCCCAGCATTTT.